The present TCR beta chain was sequenced within a study of blood T cell repertoires in COVID-19. Study information: T cells, B-cell-depleted T cells, or PBMCs provided the cDNA or gDNA that served as material.

The length of the CDR3 is 14 residues. V gave up 5 bases and J gave up 4 bases; unmatched junction bases: 6. CDR1 is MDHEN, CDR2 SYDVKM, per germline. Under the authors' procedure: Using reference gene primer amplification, nucleated cell counts were estimated. Method: immunoSEQ multiplex PCR; TCRdb's copy keeps in-frame clones and lacks some. For V, J and clone size, that table is used; D and trimming come from the DNA. The sample yields about 310,000 clones, 90% seen once. The sequenced sample was peripheral blood. The V and J genes are TRBV28 and TRBJ2-5; 8 bases are shared with TRBD1. This clonotype was obtained from a woman aged 40-49 years with COVID-19, enrolled during active disease. The CDR3 DNA is TGTGCCAGCAGTAGGACAGGGACGATAGAGACCCAGTACTTC. Protein sequence: CASSRTGTIETQYF.